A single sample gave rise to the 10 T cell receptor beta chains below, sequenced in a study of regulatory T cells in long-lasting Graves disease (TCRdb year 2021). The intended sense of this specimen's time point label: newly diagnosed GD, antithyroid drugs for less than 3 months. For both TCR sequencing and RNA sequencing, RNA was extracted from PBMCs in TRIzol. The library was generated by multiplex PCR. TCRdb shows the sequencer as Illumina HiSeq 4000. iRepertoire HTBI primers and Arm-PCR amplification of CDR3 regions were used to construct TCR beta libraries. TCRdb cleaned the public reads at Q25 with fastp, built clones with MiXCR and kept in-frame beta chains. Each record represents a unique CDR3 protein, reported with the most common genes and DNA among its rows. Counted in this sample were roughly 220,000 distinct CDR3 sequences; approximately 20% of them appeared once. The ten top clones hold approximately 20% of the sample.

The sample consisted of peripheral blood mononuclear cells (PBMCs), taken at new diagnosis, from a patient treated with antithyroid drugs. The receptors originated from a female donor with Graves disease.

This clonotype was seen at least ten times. The CDR3 DNA follows: TGTGCCAGCAGCCCAGGCCAAAGGTCGCCCAGGGGTCGCCAGCATTTT. It specifies CASSPGQRSPRGRQHF. This rearrangement joins TRBV27 to TRBJ1-5; possible D gene TRBD1, 6 bases. This CDR3 is built from 16 residues. The V gene's germline CDR1 is MNHEY and CDR2 SMNVEV (reference sequence). Deletions cut 6 bases from V and 12 bases from J, with 27 bases between.

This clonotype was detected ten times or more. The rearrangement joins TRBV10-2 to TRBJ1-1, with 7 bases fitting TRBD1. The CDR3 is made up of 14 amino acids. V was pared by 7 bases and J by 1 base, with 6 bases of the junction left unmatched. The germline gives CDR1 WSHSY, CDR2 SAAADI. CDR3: CASIEWTGNTEAFF. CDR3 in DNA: TGCGCCAGCATAGAATGGACAGGGAACACTGAAGCTTTCTTT.

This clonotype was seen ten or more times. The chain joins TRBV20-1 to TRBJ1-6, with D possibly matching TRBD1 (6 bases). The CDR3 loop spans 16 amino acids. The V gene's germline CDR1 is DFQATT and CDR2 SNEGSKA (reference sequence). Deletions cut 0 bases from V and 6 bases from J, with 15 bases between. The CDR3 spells CSARDRGAAFNSPLHF. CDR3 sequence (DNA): TGCAGTGCTAGAGATAGGGGGGCGGCGTTTAATTCACCCCTCCACTTT.

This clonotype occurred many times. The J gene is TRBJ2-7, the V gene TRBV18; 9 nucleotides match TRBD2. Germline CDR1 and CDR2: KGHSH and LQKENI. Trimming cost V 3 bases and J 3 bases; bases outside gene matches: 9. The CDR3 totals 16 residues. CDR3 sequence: CASSPLGGRDDYEQYF. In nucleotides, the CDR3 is TGTGCCAGCTCACCGCTTGGCGGGAGGGATGACTACGAGCAGTACTTC.

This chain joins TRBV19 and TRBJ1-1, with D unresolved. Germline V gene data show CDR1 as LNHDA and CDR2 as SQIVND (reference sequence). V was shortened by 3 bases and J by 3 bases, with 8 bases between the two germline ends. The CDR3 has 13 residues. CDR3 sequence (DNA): TGTGCCAGTAGTATTGGGGATCACACTGAAGCTTTCTTT. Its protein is CASSIGDHTEAFF.

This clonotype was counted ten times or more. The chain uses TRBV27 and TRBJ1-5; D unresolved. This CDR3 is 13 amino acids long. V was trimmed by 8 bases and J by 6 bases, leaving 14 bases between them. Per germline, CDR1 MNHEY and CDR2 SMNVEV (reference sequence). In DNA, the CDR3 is TGTGCCAGCCAGGCGGCGGTTAGTCAGCCCCAGCATTTT. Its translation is CASQAAVSQPQHF.

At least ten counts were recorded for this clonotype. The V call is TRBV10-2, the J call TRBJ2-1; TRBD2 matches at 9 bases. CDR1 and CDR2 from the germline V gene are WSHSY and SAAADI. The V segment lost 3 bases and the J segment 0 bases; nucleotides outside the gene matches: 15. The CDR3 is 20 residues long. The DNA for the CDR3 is TGCGCCAGCAGTGACCCCGATCCGGGACTAGCAACAAGCTCCTACAATGAGCAGTTCTTC. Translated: CASSDPDPGLATSSYNEQFF.

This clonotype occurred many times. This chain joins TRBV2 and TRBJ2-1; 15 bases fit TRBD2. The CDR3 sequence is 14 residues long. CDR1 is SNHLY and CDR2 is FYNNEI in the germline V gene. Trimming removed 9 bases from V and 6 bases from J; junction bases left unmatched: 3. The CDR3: CASGLAGGGNEQFF. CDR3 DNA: TGTGCCAGTGGACTAGCGGGAGGGGGCAATGAGCAGTTCTTC.

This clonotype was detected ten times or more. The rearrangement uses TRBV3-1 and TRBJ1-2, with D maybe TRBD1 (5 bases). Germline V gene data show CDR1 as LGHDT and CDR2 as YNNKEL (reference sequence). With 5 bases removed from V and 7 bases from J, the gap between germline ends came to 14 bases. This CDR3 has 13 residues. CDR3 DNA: TGTGCCAGCAGCTGGGAAGGGGCTGGTGGCTACACCTTC. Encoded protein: CASSWEGAGGYTF.

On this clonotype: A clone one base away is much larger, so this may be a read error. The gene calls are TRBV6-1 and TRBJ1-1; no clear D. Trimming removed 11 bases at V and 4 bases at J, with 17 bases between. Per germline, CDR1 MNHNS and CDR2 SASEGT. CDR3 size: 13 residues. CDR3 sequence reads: CAGTFGQSTEAFF. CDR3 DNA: TGTGCCGGCACCTTCGGTCAGAGCACTGAAGCTTTCTTT.